Described below is a single T cell receptor beta chain sequence and its context. Trimming took 0 bases from V and 8 from J, leaving 13 bases between them. Per the germline V gene, CDR1 is LNHNV and CDR2 is YYDKDF (reference sequence). The length of the CDR3 is 14 residues. The data derive from a study of blood T cell repertoires in COVID-19. The overall study: Sources were T cells, B-cell-depleted T cells, or PBMCs; the material itself was cDNA or gDNA.

The protocol was immunoSEQ multiplex PCR, while the TCRdb copy is restricted to in-frame clones and leaves out a portion. The data show approximately 300,000 clones, around 90% seen once. The chain combines TRBV15 with TRBJ1-2; D is possibly TRBD1 (5 bases). Sequencing was done on a sample of peripheral blood. The receptor was isolated from a woman between 50 and 59 years old who had recovered from COVID-19. The CDR3 sequence: CATSREWGPGGYTF. The DNA of the CDR3 is TGTGCCACCAGCAGAGAATGGGGCCCCGGCGGCTACACCTTC.